A selection of T cell receptor beta chains follows, all from one sample in a study of beta chain features in type 1 diabetes. TCRdb's table, derived via immunoSEQ multiplex PCR, lists solely in-frame clones and lacks some. The table lists 300,000 to 450,000 clones, around 19% of them singletons. Sequenced material: naive CD4+ T cells from blood. These receptors all stem from a woman aged 18 to 35 in good health. Each CDR3 is given with its conserved first and last residue. The D gene is left open where the match is weak. Size is stated for part of the rows, as once, few or many counts, or as a class when the clone is expanded.

cdr3_length,j_call,clone_size,v_call,d_call,cdr3_nt,cdr3_aa
20,TRBJ2-6,few,TRBV21-1,NA,TGTGCCAGCAGCAAAGAACCCTATTCTGTCTCGGGGGAAGGGGCCAACGTCCTGACTTTC,CASSKEPYSVSGEGANVLTF
14,TRBJ2-7,few,TRBV11-3,NA,TGTGCCAGCAGCTTCAGCCAGGGAGGTTACGAGCAGTACTTC,CASSFSQGGYEQYF
14,TRBJ1-5,few,TRBV25-1,NA,TGTGCCAGCAGTGAATCCGGGGGCAATCAGCCCCAGCATTTT,CASSESGGNQPQHF
11,TRBJ1-1,NA,TRBV29-1,NA,TGCAGCGTTGAAAGTTCCCAGCGAGCTTTCTTT,CSVESSQRAFF
12,TRBJ1-1,few,TRBV2,NA,TGTGCCAGCAGGCCTAGGAACACTGAAGCTTTCTTT,CASRPRNTEAFF
13,TRBJ2-7,few,TRBV30,NA,TGTGCCTGGAGTGTACTTGGTTCCTACGAGCAGTACTTC,CAWSVLGSYEQYF
14,TRBJ1-1,few,TRBV9,NA,TGTGCCAGCAGCGTAGAGTCGGGAGGCACTGAAGCTTTCTTT,CASSVESGGTEAFF
13,TRBJ2-1,NA,TRBV11-3,NA,TGTGCCAGCAGCTTAAGGACAGACAATGAGCAGTTCTTC,CASSLRTDNEQFF
15,TRBJ2-1,few,TRBV29-1,TRBD1,TGCAGCGTTGAAGGAGTAGGGACAGGGGATAATGAGCAGTTCTTC,CSVEGVGTGDNEQFF
16,TRBJ1-2,NA,TRBV6-5,TRBD1,TGTGCCAGCAGTTCTTCCGCGGGGACAGGGGGCCATGGCTACACCTTC,CASSSSAGTGGHGYTF
13,TRBJ1-2,few,TRBV11-2,NA,TGTGCCAGCAGCTTAGCCCTACGTGATGGCTACACCTTC,CASSLALRDGYTF
12,TRBJ2-2,few,TRBV30,NA,TGTGCCAGGGGACAGAACACCGGGGAGCTGTTTTTT,CARGQNTGELFF
16,TRBJ1-3,NA,TRBV6-6,NA,TGTGCCAGCAGTTACCCAACCTCCAGCTCTGGAAACACCATATATTTT,CASSYPTSSSGNTIYF
13,TRBJ1-2,NA,TRBV30,NA,TGTGCCTGGAGTGTAGGAGAGCGGTATGGCTACACCTTC,CAWSVGERYGYTF
15,TRBJ2-5,few,TRBV7-9,TRBD2,TGTGCCAGCAGCCTATGGACTAGCGGCCAAGAGACCCAGTACTTC,CASSLWTSGQETQYF
12,TRBJ2-1,few,TRBV13,TRBD2,TGTGCCACCGGACTAGCGGGGGGGGAGCAGTTCTTC,CATGLAGGEQFF
12,TRBJ2-4,NA,TRBV9,TRBD1,TGTGCCAGCAGCGACAGGGGGAACATTCAGTACTTC,CASSDRGNIQYF
12,TRBJ2-7,NA,TRBV2,NA,TGTGCCAGCAGTGGCCAGGGGAGCGAGCAGTACTTC,CASSGQGSEQYF
14,TRBJ2-3,few,TRBV9,NA,TGTGCCAGCAGCCTCACCAGTAGCACAGATACGCAGTATTTT,CASSLTSSTDTQYF
14,TRBJ2-1,NA,TRBV5-1,NA,TGCGCCAGCAGCTTGGCGGTTGCCGGACAGGAGCAGTTCTTC,CASSLAVAGQEQFF
12,TRBJ2-5,NA,TRBV29-1,TRBD1,TGCAGCGCGCGGACAGGCCAAGAGACCCAGTACTTC,CSARTGQETQYF
13,TRBJ1-2,NA,TRBV5-5,NA,TGTGCCAGCAGTCTCGGGGGGTCGTTTGGCTACACCTTC,CASSLGGSFGYTF
12,TRBJ1-2,NA,TRBV28,NA,TGTGCCAGCAGTTTATGGGTCGAGGGCTACACCTTC,CASSLWVEGYTF
13,TRBJ2-7,NA,TRBV30,TRBD2,TGTGCCTGGATAAGTGGACTAGCTCGGGAGCAGTACTTC,CAWISGLAREQYF
17,TRBJ2-1,NA,TRBV14,NA,TGTGCCAGCAGCCTAACTCGTGGACAAGGAGACTACAATGAGCAGTTCTTC,CASSLTRGQGDYNEQFF
14,TRBJ1-1,NA,TRBV7-2,NA,TGTGCCAGCAGCTCCTCCGCGGGCAACACTGAAGCTTTCTTT,CASSSSAGNTEAFF
15,TRBJ1-2,few,TRBV18,TRBD1,TGTGCCAGCTCGTTGACAGGGGACTTTAACTATGGCTACACCTTC,CASSLTGDFNYGYTF
16,TRBJ2-3,NA,TRBV11-1,TRBD2,TGTGCCAGCAGAGCCACTAGCGGAACAGGCACAGATACGCAGTATTTT,CASRATSGTGTDTQYF
16,TRBJ2-2,few,TRBV4-1,NA,TGCGCCAGCAGCCAAGGCCGCTGGGGGCACTCCGGGGAGCTGTTTTTT,CASSQGRWGHSGELFF
12,TRBJ2-5,NA,TRBV7-2,TRBD2,TGTGCCAGCAGCTGGGGAGGGGAGACCCAGTACTTC,CASSWGGETQYF
13,TRBJ2-7,NA,TRBV28,TRBD2,TGTGCCAGCAGTTTATGGCGGGAGCCCGAGCAGTACTTC,CASSLWREPEQYF
14,TRBJ2-2,few,TRBV11-2,NA,TGTGCCAGCAGCCCATCGGGGAACACCGGGGAGCTGTTTTTT,CASSPSGNTGELFF
14,TRBJ2-5,NA,TRBV7-2,NA,TGTGCCAGCAGCTTTCAGGGGTTTCGGGAGACCCAGTACTTC,CASSFQGFRETQYF
15,TRBJ1-4,NA,TRBV6-5,NA,TGTGCCAGCAGTTACAGGGACACAACTAATGAAAAACTGTTTTTT,CASSYRDTTNEKLFF
16,TRBJ2-1,NA,TRBV15,NA,TGTGCCACCAGCAGTGGACAGCCTTACCCGTACAATGAGCAGTTCTTC,CATSSGQPYPYNEQFF
11,TRBJ1-1,NA,TRBV7-9,NA,TGTGCCAGCAGGCAGGGAAGAGATGCTTTCTTT,CASRQGRDAFF
14,TRBJ1-5,few,TRBV7-6,NA,TGTGCCAGCAGCTTTGGAGAAAGCAATCAGCCCCAGCATTTT,CASSFGESNQPQHF
15,TRBJ2-1,NA,TRBV7-3,NA,TGTGCCAGCAGCCCGACATCGAGCTCCTACAATGAGCAGTTCTTC,CASSPTSSSYNEQFF
15,TRBJ1-2,few,TRBV4-2,TRBD1,TGTGCCAGCAGCCCGTCACAGGGGCCCTGGGAGGGCTACACCTTC,CASSPSQGPWEGYTF
13,TRBJ2-7,few,TRBV4-3,NA,TGCGCCAGCAGCCAAGAACCAGGGAGGGAGCAGTACTTC,CASSQEPGREQYF
13,TRBJ1-2,few,TRBV27,TRBD1,TGTGCCAGCAGGCGTTGGGACAGCTATGGCTACACCTTC,CASRRWDSYGYTF
13,TRBJ2-3,few,TRBV30,TRBD2,TGTGCCTGGAGTAGCGGGGCGGCAGATACGCAGTATTTT,CAWSSGAADTQYF
12,TRBJ2-3,NA,TRBV7-3,NA,TGTGCCAGCAGCTCTAGCACAGATACGCAGTATTTT,CASSSSTDTQYF
15,TRBJ2-7,NA,TRBV19,NA,TGTGCCAGTAGTAAAGGATCTTCTAGTACCTACGAGCAGTACTTC,CASSKGSSSTYEQYF
17,TRBJ1-1,NA,TRBV11-1,NA,TGTGCCAGCAGCTTTCTGACCCAAGGGGGGGCAGGGGCTGAAGCTTTCTTT,CASSFLTQGGAGAEAFF
13,TRBJ1-2,NA,TRBV25-1,NA,TGTGCCAGCACCGGGACCCCCAGGGGTGGCTACACCTTC,CASTGTPRGGYTF
15,TRBJ2-1,NA,TRBV5-4,TRBD1,TGTGCCAGCAGCCCCCGAGGGGGCCTGAGGTATGAGCAGTTCTTC,CASSPRGGLRYEQFF
16,TRBJ1-5,NA,TRBV7-6,TRBD1,TGTGCCAGCAGCCCCCGGACAGGGAAATTGGATCAGCCCCAGCATTTT,CASSPRTGKLDQPQHF
15,TRBJ2-3,NA,TRBV30,TRBD1,TGTGCCTGGACCCGGGTACAGGGGCTCACAGATACGCAGTATTTT,CAWTRVQGLTDTQYF
15,TRBJ2-1,NA,TRBV28,TRBD2,TGTGCCAGCAGTTCCCCGACTAGCGCCTACAATGAGCAGTTCTTC,CASSSPTSAYNEQFF